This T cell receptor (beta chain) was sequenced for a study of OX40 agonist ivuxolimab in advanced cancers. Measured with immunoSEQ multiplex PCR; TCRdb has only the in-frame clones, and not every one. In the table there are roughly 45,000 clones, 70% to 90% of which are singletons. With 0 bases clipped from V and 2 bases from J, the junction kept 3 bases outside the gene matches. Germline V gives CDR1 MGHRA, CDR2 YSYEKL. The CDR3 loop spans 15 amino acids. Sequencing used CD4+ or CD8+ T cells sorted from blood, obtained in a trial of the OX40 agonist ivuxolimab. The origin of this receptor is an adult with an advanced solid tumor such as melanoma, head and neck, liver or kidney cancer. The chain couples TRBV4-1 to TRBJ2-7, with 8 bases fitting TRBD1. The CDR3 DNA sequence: TGCGCCAGCAGCCAAGAAAGGGACAGGCCCTACGAGCAGTACTTC. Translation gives CASSQERDRPYEQYF.